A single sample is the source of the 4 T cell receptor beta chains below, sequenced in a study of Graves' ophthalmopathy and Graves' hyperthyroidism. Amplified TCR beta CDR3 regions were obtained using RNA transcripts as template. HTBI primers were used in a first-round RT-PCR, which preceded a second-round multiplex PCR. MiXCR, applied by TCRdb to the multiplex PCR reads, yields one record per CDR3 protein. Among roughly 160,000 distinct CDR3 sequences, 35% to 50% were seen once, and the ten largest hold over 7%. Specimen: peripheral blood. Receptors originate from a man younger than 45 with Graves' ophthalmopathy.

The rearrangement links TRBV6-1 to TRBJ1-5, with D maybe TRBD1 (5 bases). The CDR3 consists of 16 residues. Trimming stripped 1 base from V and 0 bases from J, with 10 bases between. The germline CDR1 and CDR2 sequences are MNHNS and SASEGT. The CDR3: CASSEVGVYSNQPQHF. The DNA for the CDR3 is TGTGCCAGCAGTGAAGTGGGGGTGTATAGCAATCAGCCCCAGCATTTT.

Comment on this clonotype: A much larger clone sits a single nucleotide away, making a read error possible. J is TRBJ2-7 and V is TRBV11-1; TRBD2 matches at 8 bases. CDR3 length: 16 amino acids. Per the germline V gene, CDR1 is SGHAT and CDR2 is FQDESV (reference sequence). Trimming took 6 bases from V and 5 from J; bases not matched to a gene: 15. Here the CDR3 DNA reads TGTGCCAGCAGTCAGGGACTAGAAGTCGGTCCGAACGAGCAGTACTTC. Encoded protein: CASSQGLEVGPNEQYF.

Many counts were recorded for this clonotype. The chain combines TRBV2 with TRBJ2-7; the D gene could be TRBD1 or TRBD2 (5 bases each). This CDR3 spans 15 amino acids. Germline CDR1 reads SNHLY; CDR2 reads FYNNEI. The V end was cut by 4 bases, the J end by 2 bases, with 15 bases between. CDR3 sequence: CASSGFRQGAYEQYF. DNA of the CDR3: TGTGCCAGCAGTGGGTTCAGGCAGGGAGCCTACGAGCAGTACTTC.

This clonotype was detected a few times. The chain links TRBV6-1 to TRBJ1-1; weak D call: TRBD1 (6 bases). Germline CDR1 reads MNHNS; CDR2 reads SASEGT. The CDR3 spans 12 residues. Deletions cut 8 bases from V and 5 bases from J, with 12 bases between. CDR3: CASQGPETEAFF. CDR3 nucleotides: TGTGCCAGCCAGGGGCCGGAGACTGAAGCTTTCTTT.